Listed below are T cell receptor beta chains from one sample, sequenced in a study of T cell responses to AZD1222 COVID-19 vaccine. Assay used: immunoSEQ multiplex PCR; TCRdb lists only in-frame clones, some missing. The repertoire has about 120,000 clones, approximately 94% of them found once; the top ten carry around 5%. Sequences were derived from peripheral blood, sampled 28 days after the second AZD1222 dose. The receptors originated from an adult who received the AZD1222 COVID-19 vaccine. CDR3s include the opening cysteine and the closing phenylalanine or tryptophan. D genes are given only for firm matches. Size is omitted from some rows. Given values are once, few, many or a class for expanded clones.

abundance: .
j_gene: TRBJ1-2
v_gene: TRBV3-1/TRBV3-2
d_gene: TRBD1
CDR3nt: TGTGCCAGCAGCCAAGACGTGCGGACAGGGACTAACTATGGCTACACCTTC
CDR3aa: CASSQDVRTGTNYGYTF

abundance: .
j_gene: TRBJ1-1
v_gene: TRBV7-9
d_gene: .
CDR3nt: TGTGCCAGCAGCCCCTTGGGGGGGGTTGTCGCTGAAGCTTTCTTT
CDR3aa: CASSPLGGVVAEAFF

abundance: .
j_gene: TRBJ1-2
v_gene: TRBV19
d_gene: .
CDR3nt: TGTGCCAGTAGTCACGGGTCGGGCTATGGCTACACCTTC
CDR3aa: CASSHGSGYGYTF

abundance: .
j_gene: TRBJ2-1
v_gene: TRBV9
d_gene: TRBD2
CDR3nt: TGTGCCAGCAGCGTAAGAGTAGCGGGAGATTGGGATGAGCAGTTCTTC
CDR3aa: CASSVRVAGDWDEQFF

abundance: .
j_gene: TRBJ1-2
v_gene: TRBV2
d_gene: .
CDR3nt: TGTGCCAGCAGTAAGATCGACAGGCTCCTCTATGGCTACACCTTC
CDR3aa: CASSKIDRLLYGYTF

abundance: .
j_gene: TRBJ2-1
v_gene: TRBV15
d_gene: .
CDR3nt: TGTGCCACCAGCATCGAAGACAGCGCCTACAATGAGCAGTTCTTC
CDR3aa: CATSIEDSAYNEQFF

abundance: .
j_gene: TRBJ1-6
v_gene: TRBV18
d_gene: .
CDR3nt: TGTGCCAGCTCACCAGAGGAAGGGTTCAGGTCACCCCTCCACTTT
CDR3aa: CASSPEEGFRSPLHF

abundance: .
j_gene: TRBJ1-5
v_gene: TRBV19
d_gene: TRBD1
CDR3nt: TGTGCCAGTTCGGGGACAGCGTTGAATCAGCCCCAGCATTTT
CDR3aa: CASSGTALNQPQHF

abundance: .
j_gene: TRBJ1-2
v_gene: TRBV20-1
d_gene: .
CDR3nt: TGCAGTGCTAGTTCCGACAGTAACAACTATGGCTACACCTTC
CDR3aa: CSASSDSNNYGYTF

abundance: once
j_gene: TRBJ1-1
v_gene: TRBV2
d_gene: .
CDR3nt: TGTGCCAGCAGTCTAGACCCGATAACTGAAGCTTTCTTT
CDR3aa: CASSLDPITEAFF

abundance: once
j_gene: TRBJ2-2
v_gene: TRBV6-5
d_gene: TRBD2
CDR3nt: TGTGCCAGCTCTAGACTAGCCACCGGGGAGCTGTTTTTT
CDR3aa: CASSRLATGELFF

abundance: .
j_gene: TRBJ1-6
v_gene: TRBV19
d_gene: .
CDR3nt: TGTGCCAGTAGTCCCGGGACCGGAGAGAGCTCCTATAATTCACCCCTCCACTTT
CDR3aa: CASSPGTGESSYNSPLHF

abundance: .
j_gene: TRBJ1-1
v_gene: TRBV6-5
d_gene: TRBD1
CDR3nt: TGTGCCAGCAGACGACAGGGGGGCACTGAAGCTTTCTTT
CDR3aa: CASRRQGGTEAFF

abundance: .
j_gene: TRBJ2-7
v_gene: TRBV23-1
d_gene: .
CDR3nt: TGCGCCAGCAGCCCCTTGCGAACACGATCTTACGAGCAGTACTTC
CDR3aa: CASSPLRTRSYEQYF

abundance: .
j_gene: TRBJ1-1
v_gene: TRBV3-1/TRBV3-2
d_gene: .
CDR3nt: TGTGCCAGCAGCCAAGAGCGGTGGACTGAAGCTTTCTTT
CDR3aa: CASSQERWTEAFF

abundance: .
j_gene: TRBJ1-2
v_gene: TRBV6-5
d_gene: TRBD1
CDR3nt: TGTGCCAGCGGCTACCCCTCCGGGACAGGGGGGTACACCTTC
CDR3aa: CASGYPSGTGGYTF

abundance: .
j_gene: TRBJ2-5
v_gene: TRBV10-2
d_gene: .
CDR3nt: TGCGCCAGCAGTGAGTCAGGGATAGAGACCCAGTACTTC
CDR3aa: CASSESGIETQYF

abundance: .
j_gene: TRBJ2-5
v_gene: TRBV7-3
d_gene: .
CDR3nt: TGTGCCAGCAGCGAAGCGGGACAGCAAGAGACCCAGTACTTC
CDR3aa: CASSEAGQQETQYF

abundance: once
j_gene: TRBJ2-7
v_gene: TRBV7-6
d_gene: TRBD1
CDR3nt: TGTGCCAGCAGCAAAGGGACAGGGGGATACGAGCAGTACTTC
CDR3aa: CASSKGTGGYEQYF

abundance: .
j_gene: TRBJ2-1
v_gene: TRBV2
d_gene: .
CDR3nt: TGTGCCAGCGGGGACGAAGATGAGCAGTTCTTC
CDR3aa: CASGDEDEQFF

abundance: .
j_gene: TRBJ1-6
v_gene: TRBV18
d_gene: .
CDR3nt: TGTGCCAGCTCACCGCAGGGACAAGATTCACCCCTCCACTTT
CDR3aa: CASSPQGQDSPLHF

abundance: .
j_gene: TRBJ2-2
v_gene: TRBV6-5
d_gene: .
CDR3nt: TGTGCCAGCAGTCCCGGGACATTCACCGGGGAGCTGTTTTTT
CDR3aa: CASSPGTFTGELFF